These T cell receptor beta chains were read from a single sample in a study of CD8 T cells in ankylosing spondylitis. TCRdb reanalysed the 5' RACE reads using MiXCR and keeps one entry per CDR3 protein. Of about 360,000 distinct CDR3 sequences listed, 20% were seen once; the top ten hold around 13%. Source material: blood, either unsorted or a sorted T cell fraction (not recorded which). The receptors shown here come from a male donor with ankylosing spondylitis or in good health (not recorded which). The CDR3 runs from the conserved cysteine through the conserved F or W. D genes are given only for firm matches. Where a row states a size, it is once, few, many or the class of an expanded clone; other rows omit it.

>.|.|TRBV25-1|TRBJ1-2
TGTGCCAGCAAAGGAGGCTATGGCTACACCTTC
CASKGGYGYTF
>.|few|TRBV2|TRBJ2-7
TGTGCCAGCAGTGAATCGGTAAGCGGCGGAGGGCTCTACGAGCAGTACTTC
CASSESVSGGGLYEQYF
>.|.|TRBV4-1|TRBJ2-3
TGCGCCAGCAGCCAAGCAACAGGGAGCCTAGATACGCAGTATTTT
CASSQATGSLDTQYF
>.|.|TRBV28|TRBJ2-1
TGTGCCAGCGCGGGGGCCCTCTACAATGAGCAGTTCTTC
CASAGALYNEQFF
>TRBD1|few|TRBV7-2|TRBJ2-2
TGTGCCAGCAGCCATCGACAGGGGGTCCTGAACACCGGGGAGCTGTTTTTT
CASSHRQGVLNTGELFF
>TRBD2|few|TRBV7-8|TRBJ2-3
TGTGCCAGCAGGCAACTAGCGGGGGTCACAGATACGCAGTATTTT
CASRQLAGVTDTQYF
>TRBD1|.|TRBV4-1|TRBJ2-3
TGCGCCAGCAGCACGAGGACAGGGGGTAGCACAGATACGCAGTATTTT
CASSTRTGGSTDTQYF
>TRBD1|.|TRBV11-2|TRBJ2-1
TGTGCCAGCAGCCGCGACCCAGGACAGGGGCCCTACAATGAGCAGTTCTTC
CASSRDPGQGPYNEQFF
>.|.|TRBV5-6|TRBJ2-7
TGTGCCAGCAGCTCCCTGGGTCTCTCCGAGCAGTACTTC
CASSSLGLSEQYF
>TRBD1|.|TRBV10-3|TRBJ2-2
TGTGCCACCTTGGGACAGGACGACACCGGGGAGCTGTTTTTT
CATLGQDDTGELFF
>.|few|TRBV30|TRBJ2-7
TGTGCCTGGAGTGTAGGGACCTACGAGCAGTACTTC
CAWSVGTYEQYF
>TRBD2|once|TRBV20-1|TRBJ2-2
TGCAGTGCTAGAGTTGGGGACGCCCGGACTAGCGGGGGGGTGGAGACCGGGGAGCTGTTTTTT
CSARVGDARTSGGVETGELFF
>.|few|TRBV11-1|TRBJ2-1
TGTGCCAGCAGCCTGGGGCCGCCCGGTGGGATCTCGTACAATGAGCAGTTCTTC
CASSLGPPGGISYNEQFF
>.|.|TRBV6-6|TRBJ2-7
TGTGCCAGCAGTTACGACGTCTACGAGCAGTACTTC
CASSYDVYEQYF
>.|.|TRBV3-1|TRBJ2-7
TGTGCCAGCAGCCAAGAAGGTCCCGGCGGGGGCCCAACCTACGAGCAGTACTTC
CASSQEGPGGGPTYEQYF